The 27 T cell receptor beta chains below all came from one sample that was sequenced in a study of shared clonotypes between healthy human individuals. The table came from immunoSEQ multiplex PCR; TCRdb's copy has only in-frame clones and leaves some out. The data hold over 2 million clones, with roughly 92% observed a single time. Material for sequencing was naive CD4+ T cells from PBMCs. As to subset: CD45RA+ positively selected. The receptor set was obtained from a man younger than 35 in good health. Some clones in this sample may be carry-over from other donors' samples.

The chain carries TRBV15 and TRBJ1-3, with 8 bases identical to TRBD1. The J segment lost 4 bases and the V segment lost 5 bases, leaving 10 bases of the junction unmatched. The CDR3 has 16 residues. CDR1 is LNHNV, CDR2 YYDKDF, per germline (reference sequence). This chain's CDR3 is CATSRGSGGAGNTIYF. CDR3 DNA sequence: TGTGCCACCAGCCGTGGATCAGGGGGCGCAGGAAACACCATATATTTT. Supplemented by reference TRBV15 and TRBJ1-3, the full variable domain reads DAMVIQNPRYQVTQFGKPVTLSCSQTLNHNVMYWYQQKSSQAPKLLFHYYDKDFNNEADTPDNFQSRRPNTSFCFLDIRSPGLGDTAMYLCATSRGSGGAGNTIYFGEGSWLTVV.

CDR3 sequence reads: CASSGGGTLGYEQYF. CDR3 nucleotide sequence: TGTGCCAGCAGCGGGGGCGGCACCCTAGGCTACGAGCAGTACTTC. The chain uses TRBV9 and TRBJ2-7; a weak D match, TRBD1 (5 bases). The germline CDR1 and CDR2 sequences are SGDLS and YYNGEE. V was cut by 3 bases and J by 3 bases, with 16 bases left in between. CDR3 length equals 15 residues.

The CDR3 here is CASSQDPRGSGANVLTF. DNA of the CDR3: TGTGCCAGCAGCCAGGACCCGCGGGGCTCAGGGGCCAACGTCCTGACTTTC. The chain is built from TRBV7-2 and TRBJ2-6, with D possibly matching TRBD2 (6 bases). Germline V gene lookup returns CDR1 SGHTA and CDR2 FQGNSA. V lost 5 bases, J lost 4 bases, and 18 bases lay in between. The length of the CDR3 is 17 residues. The complete variable domain, with remaining parts taken from reference TRBV7-2 and TRBJ2-6, reads GAGVSQSPSNKVTEKGKDVELRCDPISGHTALYWYRQSLGQGLEFLIYFQGNSAPDKSGLPSDRFSAERTGGSVSTLTIQRTQQEDSAVYLCASSQDPRGSGANVLTFGAGSRLTVL.

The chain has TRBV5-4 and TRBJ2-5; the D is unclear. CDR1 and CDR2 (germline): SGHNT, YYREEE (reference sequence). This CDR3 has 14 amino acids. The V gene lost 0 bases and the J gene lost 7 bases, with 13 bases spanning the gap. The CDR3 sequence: CASSLGGDGVTQYF. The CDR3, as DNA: TGTGCCAGCAGCTTGGGTGGGGATGGTGTGACCCAGTACTTC.

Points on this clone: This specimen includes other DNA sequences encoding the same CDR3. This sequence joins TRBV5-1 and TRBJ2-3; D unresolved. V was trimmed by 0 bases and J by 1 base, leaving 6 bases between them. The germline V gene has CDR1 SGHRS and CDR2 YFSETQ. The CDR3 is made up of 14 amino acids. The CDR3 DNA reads TGCGCCAGCAGCTTGGCCCCGGGCACAGATACGCAGTATTTT. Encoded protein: CASSLAPGTDTQYF. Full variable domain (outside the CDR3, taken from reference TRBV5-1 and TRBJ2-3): KAGVTQTPRYLIKTRGQQVTLSCSPISGHRSVSWYQQTPGQGLQFLFEYFSETQRNKGNFPGRFSGRQFSNSRSEMNVSTLELGDSALYLCASSLAPGTDTQYFGPGTRLTVL.

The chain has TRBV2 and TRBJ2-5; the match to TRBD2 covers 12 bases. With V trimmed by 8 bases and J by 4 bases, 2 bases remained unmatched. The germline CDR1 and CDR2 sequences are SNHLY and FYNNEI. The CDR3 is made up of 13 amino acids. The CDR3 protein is CASLTSGRETQYF. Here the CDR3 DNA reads TGTGCCAGCTTGACTAGCGGGAGAGAGACCCAGTACTTC.

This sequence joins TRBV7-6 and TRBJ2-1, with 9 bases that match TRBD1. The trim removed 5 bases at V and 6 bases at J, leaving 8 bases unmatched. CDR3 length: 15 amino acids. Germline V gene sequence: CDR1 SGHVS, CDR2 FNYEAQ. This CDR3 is CASSQPGQGGNEQFF. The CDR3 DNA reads TGTGCCAGCAGCCAGCCGGGACAGGGTGGCAATGAGCAGTTCTTC.

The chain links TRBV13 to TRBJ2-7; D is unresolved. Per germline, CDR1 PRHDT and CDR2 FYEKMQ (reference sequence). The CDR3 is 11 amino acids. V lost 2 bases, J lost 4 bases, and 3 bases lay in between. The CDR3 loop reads CASSLFYEQYF. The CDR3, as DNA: TGTGCCAGCAGCTTATTTTACGAGCAGTACTTC. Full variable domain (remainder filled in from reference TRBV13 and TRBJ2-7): AAGVIQSPRHLIKEKRETATLKCYPIPRHDTVYWYQQGPGQDPQFLISFYEKMQSDKGSIPDRFSAQQFSDYHSELNMSSLELGDSALYFCASSLFYEQYFGPGTRLTVT.

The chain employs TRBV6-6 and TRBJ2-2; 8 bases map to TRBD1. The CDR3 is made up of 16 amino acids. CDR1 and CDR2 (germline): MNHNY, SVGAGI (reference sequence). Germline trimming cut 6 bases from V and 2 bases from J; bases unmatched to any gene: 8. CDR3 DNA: TGTGCCAGCAGAGATACAGGGGGAGCTAACACCGGGGAGCTGTTTTTT. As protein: CASRDTGGANTGELFF.

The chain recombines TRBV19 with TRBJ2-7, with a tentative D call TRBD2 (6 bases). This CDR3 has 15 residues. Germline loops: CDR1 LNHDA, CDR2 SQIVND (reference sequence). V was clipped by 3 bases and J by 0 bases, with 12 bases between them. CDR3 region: CASSILVGLSYEQYF. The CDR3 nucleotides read TGTGCCAGTAGTATCCTCGTGGGACTCTCCTACGAGCAGTACTTC.

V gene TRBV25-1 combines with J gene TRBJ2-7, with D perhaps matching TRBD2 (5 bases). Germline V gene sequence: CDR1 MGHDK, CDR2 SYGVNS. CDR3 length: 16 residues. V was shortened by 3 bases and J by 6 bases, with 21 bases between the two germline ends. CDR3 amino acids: CASSDPDYPWVGEQYF. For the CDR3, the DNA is TGTGCCAGCAGTGACCCCGACTACCCATGGGTAGGCGAGCAGTACTTC.

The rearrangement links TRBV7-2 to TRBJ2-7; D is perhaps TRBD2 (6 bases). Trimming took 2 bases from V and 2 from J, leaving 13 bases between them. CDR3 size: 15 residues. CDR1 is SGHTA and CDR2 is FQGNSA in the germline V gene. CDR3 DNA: TGTGCCAGCAGCTTAAGGGGACTCATGACCTACGAGCAGTACTTC. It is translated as CASSLRGLMTYEQYF. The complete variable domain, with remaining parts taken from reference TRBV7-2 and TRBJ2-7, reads GAGVSQSPSNKVTEKGKDVELRCDPISGHTALYWYRQSLGQGLEFLIYFQGNSAPDKSGLPSDRFSAERTGGSVSTLTIQRTQQEDSAVYLCASSLRGLMTYEQYFGPGTRLTVT.

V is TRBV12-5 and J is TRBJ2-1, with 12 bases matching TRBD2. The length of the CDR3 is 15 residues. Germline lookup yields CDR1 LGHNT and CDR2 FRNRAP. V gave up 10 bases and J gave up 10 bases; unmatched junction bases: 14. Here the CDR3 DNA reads TGTGCTACCCCCATGAATGGACTAGCGGGACTCGAGCAGTTCTTC. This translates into CATPMNGLAGLEQFF.

The CDR3 is CASSPRGNTEAFF. The DNA of the CDR3 is TGTGCCAGTAGCCCTAGGGGGAACACTGAAGCTTTCTTT. This chain joins TRBV19 and TRBJ1-1; D possibly corresponds to TRBD1 (5 bases). The CDR3 is 13 amino acids. From germline, CDR1 is LNHDA and CDR2 SQIVND (reference sequence). Trimming cost V 6 bases and J 1 base, with 9 bases left between them.

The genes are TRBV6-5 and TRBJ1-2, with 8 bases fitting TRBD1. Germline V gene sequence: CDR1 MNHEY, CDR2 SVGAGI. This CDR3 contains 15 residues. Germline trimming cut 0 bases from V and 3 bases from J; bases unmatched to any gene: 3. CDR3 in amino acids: CASSYSGTGDYGYTF. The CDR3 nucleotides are TGTGCCAGCAGTTACTCGGGGACAGGAGACTATGGCTACACCTTC.

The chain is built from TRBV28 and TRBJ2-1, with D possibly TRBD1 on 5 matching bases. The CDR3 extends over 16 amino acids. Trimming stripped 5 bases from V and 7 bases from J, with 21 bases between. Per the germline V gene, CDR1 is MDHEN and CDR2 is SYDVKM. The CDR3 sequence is CASSLTATVRTNEQFF. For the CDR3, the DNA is TGTGCCAGCAGTCTGACAGCCACTGTGAGGACAAATGAGCAGTTCTTC.

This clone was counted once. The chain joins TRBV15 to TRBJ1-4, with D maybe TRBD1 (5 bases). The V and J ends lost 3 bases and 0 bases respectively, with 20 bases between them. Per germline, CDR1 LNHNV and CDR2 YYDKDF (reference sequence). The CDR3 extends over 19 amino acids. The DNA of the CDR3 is TGTGCCACCAGCAGGGAAGACGTCGGGGACCTATCAACTAATGAAAAACTGTTTTTT. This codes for CATSREDVGDLSTNEKLFF.

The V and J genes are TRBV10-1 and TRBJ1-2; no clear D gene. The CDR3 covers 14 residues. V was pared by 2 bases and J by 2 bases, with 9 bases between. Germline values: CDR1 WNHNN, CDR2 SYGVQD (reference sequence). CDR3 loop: CASSEGRFNYGYTF. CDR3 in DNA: TGCGCCAGCAGTGAGGGGCGGTTCAACTATGGCTACACCTTC.

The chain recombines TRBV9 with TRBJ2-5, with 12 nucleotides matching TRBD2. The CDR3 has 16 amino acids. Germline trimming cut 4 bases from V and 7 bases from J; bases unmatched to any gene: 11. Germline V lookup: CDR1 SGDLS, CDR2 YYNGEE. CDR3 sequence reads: CASSSTSGSGIGTQYF. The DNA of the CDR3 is TGTGCCAGCAGCTCGACTAGCGGGAGCGGTATAGGGACCCAGTACTTC.

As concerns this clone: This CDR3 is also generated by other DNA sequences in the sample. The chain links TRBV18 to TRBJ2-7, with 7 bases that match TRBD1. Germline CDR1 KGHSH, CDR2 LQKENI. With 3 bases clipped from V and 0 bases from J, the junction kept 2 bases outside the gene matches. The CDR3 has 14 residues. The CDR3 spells CASSPGTVSYEQYF. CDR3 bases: TGTGCCAGCTCACCCGGGACAGTCTCCTACGAGCAGTACTTC.

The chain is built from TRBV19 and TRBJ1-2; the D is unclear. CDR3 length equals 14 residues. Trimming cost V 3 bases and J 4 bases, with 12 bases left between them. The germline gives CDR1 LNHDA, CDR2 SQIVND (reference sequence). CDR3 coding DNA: TGTGCCAGTAGTATGGGTCCATTGGGCTATGGCTACACCTTC. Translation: CASSMGPLGYGYTF.

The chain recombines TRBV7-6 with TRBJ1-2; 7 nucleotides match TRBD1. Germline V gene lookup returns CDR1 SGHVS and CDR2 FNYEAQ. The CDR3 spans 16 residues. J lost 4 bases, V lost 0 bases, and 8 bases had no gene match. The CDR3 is CASSLAPGGGGYGYTF. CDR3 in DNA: TGTGCCAGCAGCTTAGCCCCAGGGGGTGGTGGCTATGGCTACACCTTC. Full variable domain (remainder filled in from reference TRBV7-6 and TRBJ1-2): GAGVSQSPRYKVTKRGQDVALRCDPISGHVSLYWYRQALGQGPEFLTYFNYEAQQDKSGLPNDRFSAERPEGSISTLTIQRTEQRDSAMYRCASSLAPGGGGYGYTFGSGTRLTVV.

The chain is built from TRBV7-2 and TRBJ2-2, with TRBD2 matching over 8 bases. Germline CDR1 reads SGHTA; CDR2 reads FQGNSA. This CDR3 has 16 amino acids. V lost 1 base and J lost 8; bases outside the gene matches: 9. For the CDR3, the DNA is TGTGCCAGCAGCTTAGGGCAGCGGGGGCCGACGGGGGAGCTGTTTTTT. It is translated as CASSLGQRGPTGELFF.

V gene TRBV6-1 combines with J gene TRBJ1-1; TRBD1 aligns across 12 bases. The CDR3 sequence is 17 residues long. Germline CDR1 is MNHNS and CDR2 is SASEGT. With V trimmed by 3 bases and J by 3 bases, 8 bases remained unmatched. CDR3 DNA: TGTGCCAGCAGTGACCGGGACAGGGGGCGATTGGACACTGAAGCTTTCTTT. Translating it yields CASSDRDRGRLDTEAFF.

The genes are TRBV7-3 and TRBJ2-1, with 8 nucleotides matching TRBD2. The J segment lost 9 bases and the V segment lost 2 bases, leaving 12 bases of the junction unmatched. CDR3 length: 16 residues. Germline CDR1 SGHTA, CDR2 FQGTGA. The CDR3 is CASSLLDGRARSEQFF. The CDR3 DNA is TGTGCCAGCAGCTTACTAGACGGGAGGGCCAGGAGTGAGCAGTTCTTC.

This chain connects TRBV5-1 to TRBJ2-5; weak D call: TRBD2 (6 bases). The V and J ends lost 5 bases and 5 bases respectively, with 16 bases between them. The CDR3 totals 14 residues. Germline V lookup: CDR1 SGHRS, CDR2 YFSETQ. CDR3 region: CASSSTSLWETQYF. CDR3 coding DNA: TGCGCCAGCAGTTCGACTAGTCTGTGGGAGACCCAGTACTTC.

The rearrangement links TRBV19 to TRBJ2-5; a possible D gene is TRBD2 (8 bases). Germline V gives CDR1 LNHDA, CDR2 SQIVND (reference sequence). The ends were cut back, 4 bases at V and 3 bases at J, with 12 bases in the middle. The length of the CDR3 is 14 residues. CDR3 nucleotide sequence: TGTGCCAGTAGTAACAGGGGACTAGAAGAGACCCAGTACTTC. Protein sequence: CASSNRGLEETQYF.